These 17 T cell receptor beta chains originate from one sample sequenced in a study of shared clonotypes between healthy human individuals. The protocol was immunoSEQ multiplex PCR, while the TCRdb copy is restricted to in-frame clones and leaves out a portion. The sample lists 600,000 to 750,000 clones, 55% to 75% occurring once. The sequencing input was memory CD4+ T cells sorted from blood. Subset here: CD45RA-negative fraction. The receptors stem from a woman aged 25 to 45 in good health.

To note about this clone: The identical CDR3 is also encoded by other nucleotide sequences in the sample. The genes are TRBV5-1 and TRBJ2-3, with D hard to call. The CDR3 contains 14 residues. Germline V gene lookup returns CDR1 SGHRS and CDR2 YFSETQ. The ends were cut back, 0 bases at V and 0 bases at J, with 5 bases in the middle. Here the CDR3 reads CASSLALSTDTQYF. The DNA for the CDR3 is TGCGCCAGCAGCTTGGCCCTCAGCACAGATACGCAGTATTTT.

This clone was seen just once. The rearrangement links TRBV11-3 to TRBJ2-5; D gene uncertain. This CDR3 comprises 17 residues. Germline values: CDR1 SGHNT, CDR2 YENEEA. V lost 7 bases and J 5 bases, leaving 26 bases between the germline ends. CDR3: CASTIPRRGIPFETQYF. The CDR3 nucleotides are TGTGCCAGCACCATTCCCCGAAGAGGAATACCGTTTGAGACCCAGTACTTC.

The V gene is TRBV27, the J gene TRBJ2-7, with 8 positions matching TRBD1. Germline CDR1 and CDR2: MNHEY and SMNVEV (reference sequence). J gave up 7 bases and V 7 bases, and 15 bases lay outside the gene matches. The CDR3 has 15 amino acids. The CDR3: CASTPSAGGFEEQYF. CDR3 DNA: TGTGCCAGCACTCCCTCGGCAGGGGGCTTCGAGGAGCAGTACTTC.

This chain joins TRBV5-1 and TRBJ1-4; perhaps TRBD1 as D (6 bases). Trimming cost V 0 bases and J 10 bases, with 16 bases left between them. This CDR3 is 15 amino acids long. CDR1 and CDR2 from the germline V gene are SGHRS and YFSETQ. The CDR3 DNA follows: TGCGCCAGCAGCTTGGGACCAGGGGCAGATGGAAAACTGTTTTTT. Protein product: CASSLGPGADGKLFF.

This rearrangement joins TRBV30 to TRBJ2-7, with 8 bases fitting TRBD2. The germline V gene encodes CDR1 GTSNPN and CDR2 SVGIG (reference sequence). The CDR3 length is 14 residues. The trim removed 0 bases at V and 6 bases at J, leaving 7 bases unmatched. CDR3 DNA sequence: TGTGCCTGGAGTGTACTCGCGGGAGGAGGCGAGCAGTACTTC. Protein: CAWSVLAGGGEQYF.

The chain joins TRBV7-2 to TRBJ2-7, with TRBD2 identical over 13 bases. Trimming at V came to 5 bases and at J to 5 bases, leaving 3 bases not matched to a gene. Germline CDR1 and CDR2: SGHTA and FQGNSA. CDR3 length: 14 residues. CDR3 DNA sequence: TGTGCCAGCAGCCGGACTAGCGGGAGTAACGAGCAGTACTTC. Amino acids: CASSRTSGSNEQYF.

In its sample, this clone ranks as medium-sized. The V call is TRBV6-6, the J call TRBJ1-3, with unresolved D. The CDR3 runs to 13 residues. V was pared by 5 bases and J by 8 bases, with 13 bases between. Germline V gene data show CDR1 as MNHNY and CDR2 as SVGAGI (reference sequence). This chain's CDR3 is CASSGLGIDTIYF. CDR3 coding DNA: TGTGCCAGCAGTGGCCTTGGTATCGACACCATATATTTT.

This clone was counted a few times. The rearrangement uses TRBV7-9 and TRBJ2-2; the D gene is possibly TRBD2 (6 bases). Per the germline V gene, CDR1 is SEHNR and CDR2 is FQNEAQ (reference sequence). The ends were cut back, 4 bases at V and 2 bases at J, with 11 bases in the middle. CDR3 length equals 15 residues. As DNA, the CDR3 is TGTGCCAGCAGCTCGGGACTGGAAAACACCGGGGAGCTGTTTTTT. Its protein is CASSSGLENTGELFF.

This clone was counted ten times or more. The genes are TRBV18 and TRBJ1-3; no clear D gene. The CDR3 loop spans 15 amino acids. Germline V lookup: CDR1 KGHSH, CDR2 LQKENI. V was shortened by 3 bases and J by 3 bases, with 12 bases between the two germline ends. CDR3 in amino acids: CASSPRHADGNTIYF. CDR3 DNA sequence: TGTGCCAGCTCACCCCGCCATGCGGATGGAAACACCATATATTTT.

On this clone itself: Different DNA sequences within this sample yield the same CDR3. The chain combines TRBV30 with TRBJ2-1, with no clear D. This CDR3 has 11 residues. V shed 0 bases and J shed 7 bases, with 4 bases lying between them. Germline lookup yields CDR1 GTSNPN and CDR2 SVGIG (reference sequence). This chain's CDR3 is CAWSVRNEQFF. In nucleotides, the CDR3 is TGTGCCTGGAGTGTTAGGAATGAGCAGTTCTTC.

The rearrangement uses TRBV19 and TRBJ1-5; 7 positions agree with TRBD1. Per germline, CDR1 LNHDA and CDR2 SQIVND (reference sequence). This CDR3 is 16 amino acids long. Unmatched junction bases numbered 8, after V lost 6 bases and J lost 0 bases. DNA of the CDR3: TGTGCCAGTAGCCTGAAACAGGGGAATAGCAATCAGCCCCAGCATTTT. Protein: CASSLKQGNSNQPQHF.

This clone was counted only a few times. The chain joins TRBV28 to TRBJ2-3, with a possible D match to TRBD1 (7 bases). The V end was cut by 2 bases, the J end by 6 bases, with 18 bases between. Germline V CDR1 and CDR2: MDHEN, SYDVKM. The CDR3 spans 16 residues. Here the CDR3 reads CASSLRTGRGVDTQYF. DNA of the CDR3: TGTGCCAGCAGTTTACGGACCGGCAGGGGGGTGGATACGCAGTATTTT.

The rearrangement uses TRBV4-1 and TRBJ1-2; 7 bases match TRBD1. This CDR3 has 18 amino acids. V was pared by 2 bases and J by 0 bases, with 12 bases of the junction left unmatched. CDR1 is MGHRA, CDR2 YSYEKL, per germline. The CDR3 sequence is CASSQTLRDRVANYGYTF. As DNA, the CDR3 is TGCGCCAGCAGCCAAACTCTCCGCGACAGGGTTGCTAACTATGGCTACACCTTC.

V usage is TRBV28 and J usage is TRBJ1-2, with D hard to call. The CDR3 totals 14 residues. V lost 2 bases and J 4 bases, leaving 11 bases between the germline ends. Germline CDR1 reads MDHEN; CDR2 reads SYDVKM. CDR3 amino acids: CASSLTQEVYGYTF. CDR3 nucleotides: TGTGCCAGCAGTTTAACACAAGAGGTCTATGGCTACACCTTC.

The rearrangement joins TRBV11-2 to TRBJ2-1, with a possible D match to TRBD2 (6 bases). The CDR3 totals 13 residues. Germline assignment: CDR1 SGHAT and CDR2 FQNNGV. V dropped 5 bases and J dropped 3 bases, with 8 bases sitting between them. The CDR3 region is CASSPGVYNEQFF. The CDR3 DNA is TGTGCCAGCAGCCCGGGAGTCTACAATGAGCAGTTCTTC.

The chain has TRBV12-2 and TRBJ2-1. TRBV12-2 is designated a pseudogene. The length of the CDR3 is 14 residues. The CDR3 DNA sequence: TGTGCAAGTCGCTTAGACGGAAACTACAATGAGCAGTTCTTC. Amino acids: CASRLDGNYNEQFF.

This sequence joins TRBV28 and TRBJ2-1; D may be TRBD1 or TRBD2 (6 bases each). Looked up from germline, CDR1 is MDHEN and CDR2 is SYDVKM. This CDR3 has 18 amino acids. Between the trimmed V and J ends, which lost 3 bases and 5 bases, there was a span of 23 bases. The CDR3 DNA sequence: TGTGCCAGCAGTTTGCCTCCCCGGGCAGGGGAGGTAAACAATGAGCAGTTCTTC. It encodes CASSLPPRAGEVNNEQFF. The full variable domain, in which reference TRBV28 and TRBJ2-1 provide the parts outside the CDR3, is DVKVTQSSRYLVKRTGEKVFLECVQDMDHENMFWYRQDPGLGLRLIYFSYDVKMKEKGDIPEGYSVSREKKERFSLILESASTNQTSMYLCASSLPPRAGEVNNEQFFGPGTRLTVL.